These T cell receptor beta chains were read from a single sample in a study of T cells after yellow fever vaccination. TCRdb reprocessed the 5' RACE reads with MiXCR, giving one entry per CDR3 protein. The data contain roughly 300,000 distinct CDR3 sequences, 7% to 9% of them singletons. The sequenced sample was PBMCs, obtained about 41 days after the first yellow fever vaccination. The receptors stem from a young man who received the YFV17D yellow fever vaccine. CDR3s include the opening cysteine and the closing phenylalanine or tryptophan. A D gene is named only where the DNA matches it firmly. A row's size may be missing; if present it is once, few, many or a size class.

v_gene: TRBV20-1; abundance: -; j_gene: TRBJ2-6; d_gene: TRBD1; CDR3aa: CSAGQGASGANVLTF; CDR3nt: TGCAGTGCTGGACAGGGGGCTTCGGGGGCCAACGTCCTGACTTTC
v_gene: TRBV12-3/TRBV12-4; abundance: many; j_gene: TRBJ2-3; d_gene: -; CDR3aa: CASSLGKGRTDTQYF; CDR3nt: TGTGCCAGCAGTTTAGGGAAGGGGCGCACAGATACGCAGTATTTT
v_gene: TRBV7-2; abundance: -; j_gene: TRBJ1-6; d_gene: -; CDR3aa: CASSFPPQSPLHF; CDR3nt: TGTGCCAGCAGCTTTCCCCCCCAATCGCCCCTCCACTTT
v_gene: TRBV7-6; abundance: -; j_gene: TRBJ2-5; d_gene: -; CDR3aa: CASSRTVPGLQETQYF; CDR3nt: TGTGCCAGCAGTCGAACGGTCCCGGGACTCCAAGAGACCCAGTACTTC
v_gene: TRBV11-2; abundance: few; j_gene: TRBJ2-7; d_gene: TRBD2; CDR3aa: CASSLKTSGGSVPTREQYF; CDR3nt: TGTGCCAGCAGCTTAAAGACTAGCGGGGGTTCAGTCCCTACGAGGGAGCAGTACTTC
v_gene: TRBV5-1; abundance: many; j_gene: TRBJ2-4; d_gene: -; CDR3aa: CASSPGGENIQYF; CDR3nt: TGCGCCAGCAGCCCTGGAGGAGAAAACATTCAGTACTTC
v_gene: TRBV7-2; abundance: few; j_gene: TRBJ1-6; d_gene: -; CDR3aa: CASSLGGNQYNSPLHF; CDR3nt: TGTGCCAGCAGCTTGGGGGGGAATCAATATAATTCACCCCTCCACTTT
v_gene: TRBV5-1; abundance: few; j_gene: TRBJ1-6; d_gene: -; CDR3aa: CASSLRGPDNSPLHF; CDR3nt: TGCGCCAGCAGCTTGCGGGGCCCAGATAATTCACCCCTCCACTTT
v_gene: TRBV29-1; abundance: few; j_gene: TRBJ1-1; d_gene: -; CDR3aa: CSVSVGSYTEAFF; CDR3nt: TGCAGCGTCTCGGTAGGGTCCTACACTGAAGCTTTCTTT
v_gene: TRBV5-4; abundance: many; j_gene: TRBJ2-1; d_gene: TRBD1; CDR3aa: CASSPPGTGYNEQFF; CDR3nt: TGTGCCAGCAGCCCCCCCGGGACAGGATACAATGAGCAGTTCTTC
v_gene: TRBV5-1; abundance: -; j_gene: TRBJ2-6; d_gene: -; CDR3aa: CASQGLSGANVLTF; CDR3nt: TGCGCCAGCCAGGGGCTCTCTGGGGCCAACGTCCTGACTTTC
v_gene: TRBV5-4; abundance: few; j_gene: TRBJ2-5; d_gene: -; CDR3aa: CASSSNRETQYF; CDR3nt: TGTGCCAGCAGCTCAAACCGAGAGACCCAGTACTTC
v_gene: TRBV29-1; abundance: -; j_gene: TRBJ1-1; d_gene: -; CDR3aa: CSVEVVNTEAFF; CDR3nt: TGCAGCGTTGAAGTGGTGAACACTGAAGCTTTCTTT
v_gene: TRBV7-9; abundance: -; j_gene: TRBJ2-6; d_gene: TRBD1; CDR3aa: CASSGRDRGNPGANVLTF; CDR3nt: TGTGCCAGCAGCGGAAGGGACAGGGGGAACCCTGGGGCCAACGTCCTGACTTTC
v_gene: TRBV19; abundance: few; j_gene: TRBJ1-1; d_gene: TRBD1; CDR3aa: CASSLPGQENTEAFF; CDR3nt: TGTGCCAGTAGTCTACCGGGACAGGAGAACACTGAAGCTTTCTTT
v_gene: TRBV7-2; abundance: few; j_gene: TRBJ1-4; d_gene: -; CDR3aa: CASSRVGSTNEKLFF; CDR3nt: TGTGCCAGCAGCCGTGTAGGTTCAACTAATGAAAAACTGTTTTTT
v_gene: TRBV6-1; abundance: -; j_gene: TRBJ1-2; d_gene: -; CDR3aa: CASTSGGVNYGYTF; CDR3nt: TGTGCCAGCACGTCGGGGGGGGTTAACTATGGCTACACCTTC
v_gene: TRBV18; abundance: -; j_gene: TRBJ1-2; d_gene: -; CDR3aa: CASGGTSDLVDGYTF; CDR3nt: TGTGCCAGCGGGGGGACCTCCGACTTGGTAGATGGCTACACCTTC
v_gene: TRBV15; abundance: -; j_gene: TRBJ2-3; d_gene: -; CDR3aa: CATSVSWTDTQYF; CDR3nt: TGTGCCACCAGCGTTAGTTGGACAGATACGCAGTATTTT
v_gene: TRBV7-2; abundance: many; j_gene: TRBJ1-4; d_gene: -; CDR3aa: CASSGNRVGTNEKLFF; CDR3nt: TGTGCCAGCAGCGGTAACAGGGTTGGAACTAATGAAAAACTGTTTTTT
v_gene: TRBV9; abundance: -; j_gene: TRBJ2-1; d_gene: -; CDR3aa: CASSVGRGNEQFF; CDR3nt: TGTGCCAGCAGCGTAGGTCGGGGCAATGAGCAGTTCTTC
v_gene: TRBV20-1; abundance: few; j_gene: TRBJ2-3; d_gene: -; CDR3aa: CSARDWTYYDTQYF; CDR3nt: TGCAGTGCTAGGGACTGGACCTACTATGATACGCAGTATTTT
v_gene: TRBV6-2/TRBV6-3; abundance: -; j_gene: TRBJ2-2; d_gene: -; CDR3aa: CASSYDSRDTRELFF; CDR3nt: TGTGCCAGCAGTTATGACAGCCGGGACACCCGGGAGCTGTTTTTT
v_gene: TRBV29-1; abundance: few; j_gene: TRBJ2-1; d_gene: TRBD2; CDR3aa: CSVEAAQRGSSYNEQFF; CDR3nt: TGCAGCGTTGAGGCGGCTCAGCGGGGAAGCTCCTACAATGAGCAGTTCTTC
v_gene: TRBV7-9; abundance: few; j_gene: TRBJ2-5; d_gene: -; CDR3aa: CASTGIRWRETQYF; CDR3nt: TGTGCCAGCACCGGAATCAGGTGGCGGGAGACCCAGTACTTC
v_gene: TRBV6-5; abundance: few; j_gene: TRBJ1-5; d_gene: -; CDR3aa: CASSYSTGTRHQPQHF; CDR3nt: TGTGCCAGCAGTTACTCGACCGGGACACGTCATCAGCCCCAGCATTTT
v_gene: TRBV6-2/TRBV6-3; abundance: many; j_gene: TRBJ2-6; d_gene: TRBD1; CDR3aa: CASSRGRGANVLTF; CDR3nt: TGTGCCAGCAGCAGGGGGCGTGGGGCCAACGTCCTGACTTTC
v_gene: TRBV5-1; abundance: few; j_gene: TRBJ2-7; d_gene: -; CDR3aa: CASSLAAGGSYEQYF; CDR3nt: TGCGCCAGCAGCTTGGCCGCCGGGGGCTCCTACGAGCAGTACTTC
v_gene: TRBV7-2; abundance: -; j_gene: TRBJ1-1; d_gene: -; CDR3aa: CASSLGWTENTEAFF; CDR3nt: TGTGCCAGCAGCTTGGGGTGGACAGAGAACACTGAAGCTTTCTTT
v_gene: TRBV28; abundance: many; j_gene: TRBJ1-6; d_gene: -; CDR3aa: CASSLGYPGSPLHF; CDR3nt: TGTGCCAGCAGTTTAGGGTATCCGGGTTCACCCCTCCACTTT
v_gene: TRBV2; abundance: few; j_gene: TRBJ1-5; d_gene: -; CDR3aa: CAFCSIEVSGDYIQPQHF; CDR3nt: TGTGCCTTCTGTTCTATAGAGGTATCAGGGGATTATATTCAGCCCCAGCATTTT
v_gene: TRBV15; abundance: -; j_gene: TRBJ1-2; d_gene: TRBD1; CDR3aa: CATSRGGTGNGYTF; CDR3nt: TGTGCCACCAGCAGAGGGGGGACAGGGAATGGCTACACCTTC
v_gene: TRBV20-1; abundance: -; j_gene: TRBJ2-1; d_gene: -; CDR3aa: CSEATFSGGHEQFF; CDR3nt: TGCAGTGAAGCGACTTTTAGTGGGGGGCATGAGCAGTTCTTC